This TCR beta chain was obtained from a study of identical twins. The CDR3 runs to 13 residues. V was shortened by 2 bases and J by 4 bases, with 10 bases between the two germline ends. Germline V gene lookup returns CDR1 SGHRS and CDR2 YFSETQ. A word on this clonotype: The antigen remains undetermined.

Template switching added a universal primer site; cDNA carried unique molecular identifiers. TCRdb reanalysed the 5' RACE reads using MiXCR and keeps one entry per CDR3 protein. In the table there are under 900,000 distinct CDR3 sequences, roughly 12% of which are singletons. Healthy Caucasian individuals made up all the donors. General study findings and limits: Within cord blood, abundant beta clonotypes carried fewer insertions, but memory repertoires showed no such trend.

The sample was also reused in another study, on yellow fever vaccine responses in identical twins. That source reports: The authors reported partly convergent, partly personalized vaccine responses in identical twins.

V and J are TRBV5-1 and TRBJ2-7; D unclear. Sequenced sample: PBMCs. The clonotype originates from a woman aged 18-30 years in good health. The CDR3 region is CASSLRLEYEQYF. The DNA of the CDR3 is TGCGCCAGCAGCTTACGACTGGAATACGAGCAGTACTTC.